A single sample gave rise to the 9 T cell receptor beta chains below, sequenced in a study of T cells after yellow fever vaccination. TCRdb reprocessed the 5' RACE reads with MiXCR, giving one entry per CDR3 protein. Of approximately 300,000 distinct CDR3 sequences in the sample, 6.8% were seen once. The sequences come from PBMCs, collected around 45 days after the first yellow fever vaccination. The receptor set was obtained from a man aged 18 to 30 who received the YFV17D yellow fever vaccine.

This clonotype turned up a few times. The V and J genes are TRBV7-2 and TRBJ1-3; maybe TRBD1 (6 bases). CDR3 length equals 16 residues. CDR1 and CDR2 from the germline V gene are SGHTA and FQGNSA. The ends were cut back, 5 bases at V and 2 bases at J, with 16 bases in the middle. CDR3 in amino acids: CASSPRRGLTGNTIYF. The CDR3 DNA follows: TGTGCCAGCAGCCCACGTCGGGGGCTTACTGGAAACACCATATATTTT.

This clonotype was found a few times. The V and J genes are TRBV27 and TRBJ1-2; no clear D gene. Germline V gives CDR1 MNHEY, CDR2 SMNVEV (reference sequence). The CDR3 consists of 14 residues. Trimming shortened V by 2 bases and J by 6 bases, and 13 bases separated the two germline ends. For the CDR3, the DNA is TGTGCCAGCAGTTTAAACGCGGATCCTCATGGCTACACCTTC. Translated, it gives CASSLNADPHGYTF.

This clonotype was detected only a few times. J is TRBJ2-3 and V is TRBV6-1; D perhaps matches TRBD2 (7 bases). Between the trimmed V and J ends, which lost 7 bases and 2 bases, there was a span of 13 bases. The CDR3 sequence is 14 residues long. The V gene's germline CDR1 is MNHNS and CDR2 SASEGT. The chain's CDR3 is CASISAGATDTQYF. CDR3 nucleotides: TGTGCCAGCATCTCCGCGGGGGCCACAGATACGCAGTATTTT.

Only a few counts were recorded for this clonotype. The V and J genes are TRBV20-1 and TRBJ2-7, with D perhaps given as TRBD1 or TRBD2 (5 bases each). This CDR3 is 12 amino acids long. Looked up from germline, CDR1 is DFQATT and CDR2 is SNEGSKA (reference sequence). The CDR3: CRGVGSPYEQYV. CDR3 DNA sequence: TGCAGGGGGGTGGGGTCCCCCTACGAGCAGTACGTC.

This clonotype was seen only a few times. The chain employs TRBV7-9 and TRBJ2-3, with TRBD2 matching over 11 bases. This CDR3 region has 15 residues. CDR1 and CDR2 (germline): SEHNR, FQNEAQ (reference sequence). V dropped 5 bases and J dropped 4; count of bases not matched to a gene: 5. The CDR3: CASSELAGGADTQYF. For the CDR3, the DNA is TGTGCCAGCAGCGAGCTAGCGGGGGGTGCAGATACGCAGTATTTT.

The CDR3 DNA follows: TGTGCCAGCAGTTTTGACAGGGAATACAATGAGCAGTTCTTC. This codes for CASSFDREYNEQFF. The chain links TRBV7-9 to TRBJ2-1, with 7 bases identical to TRBD1. There are 14 residues in the CDR3. V gave up 6 bases and J gave up 4 bases; unmatched junction bases: 6. CDR1 and CDR2 from the germline V gene are SEHNR and FQNEAQ (reference sequence).

The table lists this clonotype with a few counts. J is TRBJ2-3 and V is TRBV20-1; the D is unclear. Germline values: CDR1 DFQATT, CDR2 SNEGSKA (reference sequence). The CDR3 runs 12 residues. V was pared by 0 bases and J by 6 bases, with 7 bases between. This chain's CDR3 is CSAREVRDTQYF. The CDR3 DNA is TGCAGTGCTAGAGAAGTACGCGATACGCAGTATTTT.

The V gene is TRBV20-1, the J gene TRBJ1-6, with D possibly being TRBD1 (6 bases). The CDR3 totals 15 residues. V lost 4 bases, J lost 6 bases, and 16 bases lay in between. CDR1 DFQATT and CDR2 SNEGSKA come from the germline V gene (reference sequence). CDR3 nucleotide sequence: TGCAGTGCTACCCCGAACAGGGTTGGTAATTCACCCCTCCACTTT. It codes for CSATPNRVGNSPLHF.

The chain carries TRBV7-2 and TRBJ2-7; a weak D match, TRBD2 (5 bases). Per germline, CDR1 SGHTA and CDR2 FQGNSA. CDR3 length: 13 amino acids. V lost 3 bases, J lost 9 bases, and 15 bases lay in between. The CDR3 sequence: CASSLGPGSWQYV. CDR3 DNA: TGTGCCAGCAGCTTGGGTCCGGGGTCGTGGCAGTACGTC.